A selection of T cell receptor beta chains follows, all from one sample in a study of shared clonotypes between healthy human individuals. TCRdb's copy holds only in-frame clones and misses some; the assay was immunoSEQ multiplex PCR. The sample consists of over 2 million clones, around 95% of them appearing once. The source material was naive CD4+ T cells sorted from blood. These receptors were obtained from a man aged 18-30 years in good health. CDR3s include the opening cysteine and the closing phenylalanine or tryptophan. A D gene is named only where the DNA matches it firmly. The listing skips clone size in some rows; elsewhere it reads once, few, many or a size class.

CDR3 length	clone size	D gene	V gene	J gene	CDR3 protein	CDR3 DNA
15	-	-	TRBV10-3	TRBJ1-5	CAISEGRSSNQPQHF	TGTGCCATCAGTGAGGGAAGAAGTAGCAATCAGCCCCAGCATTTT
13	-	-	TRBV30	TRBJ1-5	CAWSTGLTEPQHF	TGTGCCTGGAGTACCGGACTGACGGAACCCCAGCATTTT
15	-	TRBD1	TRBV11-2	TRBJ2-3	CASSPTGGLADTQYF	TGTGCCAGCAGCCCGACAGGGGGTCTCGCAGATACGCAGTATTTT
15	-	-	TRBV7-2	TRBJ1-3	CASSLGQLGGNTIYF	TGTGCCAGCAGCTTAGGACAGCTTGGCGGAAACACCATATATTTT
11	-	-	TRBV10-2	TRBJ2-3	CASSPTDTQYF	TGCGCCAGCAGCCCCACAGATACGCAGTATTTT
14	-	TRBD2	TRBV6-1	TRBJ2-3	CASSERGGTDTQYF	TGTGCCAGCAGTGAACGGGGGGGTACAGATACGCAGTATTTT
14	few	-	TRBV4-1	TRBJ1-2	CASSKVTLGYGYTF	TGCGCCAGCAGCAAGGTAACCCTGGGCTATGGCTACACCTTC
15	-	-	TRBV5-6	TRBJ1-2	CASSLDLGGYYGYTF	TGTGCCAGCAGCTTGGATCTGGGGGGCTACTATGGCTACACCTTC
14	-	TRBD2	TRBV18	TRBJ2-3	CASLQTSGTDTQYF	TGTGCCAGCCTCCAGACTAGCGGCACAGATACGCAGTATTTT
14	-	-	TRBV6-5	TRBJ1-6	CASRQGTYNSPLHF	TGTGCCAGCAGACAGGGCACCTATAATTCACCCCTCCACTTT
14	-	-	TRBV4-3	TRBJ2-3	CASSQDLGDGTQYF	TGCGCCAGCAGCCAAGATCTCGGCGATGGTACGCAGTATTTT
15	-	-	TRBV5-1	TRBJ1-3	CASSLEGSRGNTIYF	TGCGCCAGCAGCTTGGAGGGATCTCGGGGAAACACCATATATTTT
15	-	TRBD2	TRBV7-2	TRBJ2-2	CASSPLAGGTGELFF	TGTGCCAGCAGCCCACTAGCGGGAGGCACCGGGGAGCTGTTTTTT
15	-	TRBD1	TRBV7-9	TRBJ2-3	CASTHWGQDTDTQYF	TGTGCCAGCACCCATTGGGGACAGGACACAGATACGCAGTATTTT
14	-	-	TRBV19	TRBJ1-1	CASNHGTLNTEAFF	TGTGCCAGTAATCACGGGACACTGAACACTGAAGCTTTCTTT
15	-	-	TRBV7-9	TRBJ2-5	CASMVGRAMVETQYF	TGTGCCAGCATGGTCGGCAGGGCTATGGTCGAGACCCAGTACTTC